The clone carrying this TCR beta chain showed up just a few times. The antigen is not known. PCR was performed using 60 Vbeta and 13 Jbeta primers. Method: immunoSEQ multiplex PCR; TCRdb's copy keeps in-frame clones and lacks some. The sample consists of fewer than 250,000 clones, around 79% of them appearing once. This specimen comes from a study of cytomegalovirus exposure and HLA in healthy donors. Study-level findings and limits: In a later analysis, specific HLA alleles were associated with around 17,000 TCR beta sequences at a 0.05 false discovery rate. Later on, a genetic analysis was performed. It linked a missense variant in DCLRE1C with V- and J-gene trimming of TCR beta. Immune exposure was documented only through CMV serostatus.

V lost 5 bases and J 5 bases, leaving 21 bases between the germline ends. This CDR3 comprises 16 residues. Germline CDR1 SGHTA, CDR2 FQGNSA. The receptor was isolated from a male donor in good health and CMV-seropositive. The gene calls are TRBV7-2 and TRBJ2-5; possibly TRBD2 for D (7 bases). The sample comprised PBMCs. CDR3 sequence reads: CASSGGVGGGWETQYF. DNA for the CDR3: TGTGCCAGCAGCGGAGGAGTAGGGGGAGGGTGGGAGACCCAGTACTTC.